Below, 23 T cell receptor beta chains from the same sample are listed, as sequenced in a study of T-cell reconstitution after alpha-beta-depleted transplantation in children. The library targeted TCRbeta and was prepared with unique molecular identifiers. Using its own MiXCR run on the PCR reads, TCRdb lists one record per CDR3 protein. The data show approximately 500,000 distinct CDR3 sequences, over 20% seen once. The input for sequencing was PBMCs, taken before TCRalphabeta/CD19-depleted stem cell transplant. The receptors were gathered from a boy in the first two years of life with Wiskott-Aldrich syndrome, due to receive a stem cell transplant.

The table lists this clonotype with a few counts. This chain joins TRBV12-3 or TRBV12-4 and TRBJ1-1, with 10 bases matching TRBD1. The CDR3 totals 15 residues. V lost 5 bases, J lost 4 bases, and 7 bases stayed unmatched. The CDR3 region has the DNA TGTGCCAGCAGTCCCCAGACAGGGGGCTTCACTGAAGCTTTCTTT. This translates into CASSPQTGGFTEAFF.

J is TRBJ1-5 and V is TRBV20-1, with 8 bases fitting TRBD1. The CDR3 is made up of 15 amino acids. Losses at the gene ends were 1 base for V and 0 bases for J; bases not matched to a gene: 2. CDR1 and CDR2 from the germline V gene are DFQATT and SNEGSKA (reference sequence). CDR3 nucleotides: TGCAGTGCTAGAGCCAGGGGGCATAGCAATCAGCCCCAGCATTTT. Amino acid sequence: CSARARGHSNQPQHF.

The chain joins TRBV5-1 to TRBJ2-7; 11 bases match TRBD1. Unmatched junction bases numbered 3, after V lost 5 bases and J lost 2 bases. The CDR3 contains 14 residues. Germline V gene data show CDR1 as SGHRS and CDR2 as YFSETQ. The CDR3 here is CASREGQGAYEQYF. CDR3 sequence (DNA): TGCGCCAGCAGGGAGGGACAGGGGGCCTACGAGCAGTACTTC. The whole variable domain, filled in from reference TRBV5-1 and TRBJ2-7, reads KAGVTQTPRYLIKTRGQQVTLSCSPISGHRSVSWYQQTPGQGLQFLFEYFSETQRNKGNFPGRFSGRQFSNSRSEMNVSTLELGDSALYLCASREGQGAYEQYFGPGTRLTVT.

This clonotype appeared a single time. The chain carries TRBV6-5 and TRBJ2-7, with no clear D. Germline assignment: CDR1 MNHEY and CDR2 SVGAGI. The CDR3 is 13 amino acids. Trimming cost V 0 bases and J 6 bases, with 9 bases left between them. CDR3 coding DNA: TGTGCCAGCAGTTACTCTGACCCGGGCGAGCAGTACTTC. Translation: CASSYSDPGEQYF.

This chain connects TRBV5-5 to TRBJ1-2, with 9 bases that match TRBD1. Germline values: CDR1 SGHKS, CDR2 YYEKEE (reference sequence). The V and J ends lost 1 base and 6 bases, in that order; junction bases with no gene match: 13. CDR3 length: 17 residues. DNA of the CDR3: TGTGCCAGCAGCTTGCCGGGACAGGGTGTGCTAGGGGATGGCTACACCTTC. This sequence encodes CASSLPGQGVLGDGYTF.

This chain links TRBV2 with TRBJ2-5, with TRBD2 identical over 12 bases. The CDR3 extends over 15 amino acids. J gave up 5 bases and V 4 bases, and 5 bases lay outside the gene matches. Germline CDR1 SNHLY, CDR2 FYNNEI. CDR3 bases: TGTGCCAGCAGTGGCCTAGCGGGAGGGGGGGAGACCCAGTACTTC. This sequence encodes CASSGLAGGGETQYF.

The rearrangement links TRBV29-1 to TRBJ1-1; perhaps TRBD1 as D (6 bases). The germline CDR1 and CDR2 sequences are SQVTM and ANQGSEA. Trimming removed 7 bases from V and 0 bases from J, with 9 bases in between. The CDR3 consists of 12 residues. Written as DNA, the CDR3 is TGCAGCGCCAGGGGATTGAACACTGAAGCTTTCTTT. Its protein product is CSARGLNTEAFF.

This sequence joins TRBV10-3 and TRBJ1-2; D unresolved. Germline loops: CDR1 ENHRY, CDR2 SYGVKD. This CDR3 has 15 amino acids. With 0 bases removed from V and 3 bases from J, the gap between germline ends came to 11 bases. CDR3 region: CAISESLSNYYGYTF. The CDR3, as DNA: TGTGCCATCAGTGAGTCCCTCAGTAACTACTATGGCTACACCTTC.

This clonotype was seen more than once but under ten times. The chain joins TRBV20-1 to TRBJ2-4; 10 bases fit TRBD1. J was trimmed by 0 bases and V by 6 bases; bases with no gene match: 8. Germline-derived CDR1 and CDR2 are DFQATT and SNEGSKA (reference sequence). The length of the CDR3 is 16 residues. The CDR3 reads CSAPRDRGRAKNIQYF. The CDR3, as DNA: TGCAGTGCCCCCCGGGACAGGGGAAGAGCCAAAAACATTCAGTACTTC.

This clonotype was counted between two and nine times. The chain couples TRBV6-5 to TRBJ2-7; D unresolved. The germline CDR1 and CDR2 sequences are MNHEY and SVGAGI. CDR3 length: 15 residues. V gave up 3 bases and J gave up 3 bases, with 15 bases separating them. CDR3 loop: CASSYYIATNYEQYF. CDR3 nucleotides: TGTGCCAGCAGTTATTATATCGCCACGAACTACGAGCAGTACTTC.

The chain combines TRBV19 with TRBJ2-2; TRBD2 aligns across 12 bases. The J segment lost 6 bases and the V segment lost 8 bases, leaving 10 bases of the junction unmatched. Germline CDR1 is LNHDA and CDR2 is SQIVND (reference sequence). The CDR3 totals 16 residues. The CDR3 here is CASGRTSGILSGELFF. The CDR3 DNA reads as TGTGCCAGTGGACGGACTAGCGGGATTTTATCCGGGGAGCTGTTTTTT.

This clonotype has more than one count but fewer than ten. The CDR3 bases are TGCGCCAGCAGCCCAATTCTAGCGGGAGGGACAGATACGCAGTATTTT. Residues: CASSPILAGGTDTQYF. The chain uses TRBV4-1 and TRBJ2-3; TRBD2 aligns across 12 bases. Trimming removed 4 bases from V and 3 bases from J; junction bases left unmatched: 5. The CDR3 sequence is 16 residues long. The germline V gene encodes CDR1 MGHRA and CDR2 YSYEKL.

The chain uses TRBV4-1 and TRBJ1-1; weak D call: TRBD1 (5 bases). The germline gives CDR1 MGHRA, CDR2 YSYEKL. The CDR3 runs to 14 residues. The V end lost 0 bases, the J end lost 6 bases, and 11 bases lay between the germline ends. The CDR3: CASSQESRVSEAFF. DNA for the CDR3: TGCGCCAGCAGCCAAGAATCCAGGGTCTCTGAAGCTTTCTTT.

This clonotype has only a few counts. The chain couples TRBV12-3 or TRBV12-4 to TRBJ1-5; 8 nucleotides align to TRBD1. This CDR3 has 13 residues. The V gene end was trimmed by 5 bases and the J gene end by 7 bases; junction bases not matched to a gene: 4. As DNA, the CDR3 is TGTGCCAGCAGTCGCAGGGGGCTCCAGCCCCAGCATTTT. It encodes CASSRRGLQPQHF.

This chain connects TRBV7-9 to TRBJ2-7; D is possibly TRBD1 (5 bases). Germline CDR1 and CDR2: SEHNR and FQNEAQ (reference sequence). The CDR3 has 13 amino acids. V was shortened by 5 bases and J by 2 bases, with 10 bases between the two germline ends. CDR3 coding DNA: TGTGCCAGCAGCAAGACAGTGACCTACGAGCAGTACTTC. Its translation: CASSKTVTYEQYF.

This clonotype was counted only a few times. CDR3 residues: CASSVAILTGSYEQYF. The CDR3 bases are TGTGCCAGCAGCGTCGCAATCCTGACAGGGTCCTACGAGCAGTACTTC. This chain uses TRBV5-6 with TRBJ2-7; 7 nucleotides agree with TRBD1. V gave up 4 bases and J gave up 1 base; unmatched junction bases: 11. Germline V gives CDR1 SGHDT, CDR2 YYEEEE. The CDR3 sequence is 16 residues long. The full variable domain, in which reference TRBV5-6 and TRBJ2-7 provide the parts outside the CDR3, is DAGVTQSPTHLIKTRGQQVTLRCSPKSGHDTVSWYQQALGQGPQFIFQYYEEEERQRGNFPDRFSGHQFPNYSSELNVNALLLGDSALYLCASSVAILTGSYEQYFGPGTRLTVT.

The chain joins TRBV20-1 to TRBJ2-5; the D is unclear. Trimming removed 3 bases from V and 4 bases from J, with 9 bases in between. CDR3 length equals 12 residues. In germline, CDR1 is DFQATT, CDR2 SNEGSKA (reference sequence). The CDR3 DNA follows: TGCAGTGCTAGTGGGATTCCAGAGACCCAGTACTTC. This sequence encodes CSASGIPETQYF.

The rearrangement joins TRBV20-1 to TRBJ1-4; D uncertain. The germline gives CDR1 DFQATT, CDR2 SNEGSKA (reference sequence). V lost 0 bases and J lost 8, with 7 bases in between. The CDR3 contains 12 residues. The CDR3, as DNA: TGCAGTGCTAGAGATCTTGGGGAAAAACTGTTTTTT. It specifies CSARDLGEKLFF.

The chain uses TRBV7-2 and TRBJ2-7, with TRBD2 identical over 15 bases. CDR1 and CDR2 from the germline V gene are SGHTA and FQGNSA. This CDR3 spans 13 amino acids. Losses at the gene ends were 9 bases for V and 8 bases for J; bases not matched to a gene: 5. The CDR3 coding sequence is TGTGCCAGTGCCGGGACTAGCGGGAGGCAGCAGTACTTC. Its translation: CASAGTSGRQQYF.

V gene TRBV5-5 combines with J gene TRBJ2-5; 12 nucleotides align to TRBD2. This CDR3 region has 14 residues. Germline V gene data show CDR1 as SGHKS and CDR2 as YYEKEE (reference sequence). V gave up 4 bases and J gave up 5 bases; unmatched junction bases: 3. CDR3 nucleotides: TGTGCCAGCAGCCCTAGCGGGAGGGCTGAGACCCAGTACTTC. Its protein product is CASSPSGRAETQYF.

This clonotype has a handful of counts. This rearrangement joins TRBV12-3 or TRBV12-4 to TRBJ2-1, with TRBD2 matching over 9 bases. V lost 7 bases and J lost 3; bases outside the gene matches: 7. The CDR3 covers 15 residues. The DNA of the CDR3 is TGTGCCAGCAAAGCACTTAGCGGGAGCTACAATGAGCAGTTCTTC. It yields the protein CASKALSGSYNEQFF.

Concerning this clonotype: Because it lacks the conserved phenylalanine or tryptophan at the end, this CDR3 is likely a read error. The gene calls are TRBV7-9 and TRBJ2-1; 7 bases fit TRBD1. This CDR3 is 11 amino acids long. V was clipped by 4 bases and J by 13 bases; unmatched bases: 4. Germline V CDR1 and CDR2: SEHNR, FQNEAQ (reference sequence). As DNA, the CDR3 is TGTGCCAGCAGCTGGGGACAGAAACAGTTCTCC. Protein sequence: CASSWGQKQFS.

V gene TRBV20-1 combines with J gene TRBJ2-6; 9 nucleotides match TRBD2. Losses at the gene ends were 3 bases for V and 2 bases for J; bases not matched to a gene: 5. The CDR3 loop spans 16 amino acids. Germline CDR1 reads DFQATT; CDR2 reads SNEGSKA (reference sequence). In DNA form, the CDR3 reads TGCAGTGCTAGCTCTAGCGGGAAGGCTGGGGCCAACGTCCTGACTTTC. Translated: CSASSSGKAGANVLTF.